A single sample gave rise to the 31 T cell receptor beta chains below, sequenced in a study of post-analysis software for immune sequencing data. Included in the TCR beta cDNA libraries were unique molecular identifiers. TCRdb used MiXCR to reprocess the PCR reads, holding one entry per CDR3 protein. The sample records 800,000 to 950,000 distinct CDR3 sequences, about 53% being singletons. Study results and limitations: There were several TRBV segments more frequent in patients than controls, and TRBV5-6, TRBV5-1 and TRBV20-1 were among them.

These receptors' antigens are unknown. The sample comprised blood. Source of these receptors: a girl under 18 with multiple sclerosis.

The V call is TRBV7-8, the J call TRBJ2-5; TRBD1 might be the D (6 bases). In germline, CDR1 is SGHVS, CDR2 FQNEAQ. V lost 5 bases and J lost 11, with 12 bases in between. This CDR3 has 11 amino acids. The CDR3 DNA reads TGTGCCAGCAGCCCAGAGGGGGAGCAGTACTTC. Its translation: CASSPEGEQYF.

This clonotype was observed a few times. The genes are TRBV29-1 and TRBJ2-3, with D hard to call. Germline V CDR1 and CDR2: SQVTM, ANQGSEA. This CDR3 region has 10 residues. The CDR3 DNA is TGCAGGGTCGCCGAGGATACGCAGTATTTT. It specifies CRVAEDTQYF.

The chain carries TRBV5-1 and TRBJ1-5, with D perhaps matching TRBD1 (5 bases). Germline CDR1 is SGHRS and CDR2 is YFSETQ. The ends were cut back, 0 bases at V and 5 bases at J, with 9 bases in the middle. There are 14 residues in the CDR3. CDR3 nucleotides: TGCGCCAGCAGCTTGGGAGACAGAGATCAGCCCCAGCATTTT. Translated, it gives CASSLGDRDQPQHF.

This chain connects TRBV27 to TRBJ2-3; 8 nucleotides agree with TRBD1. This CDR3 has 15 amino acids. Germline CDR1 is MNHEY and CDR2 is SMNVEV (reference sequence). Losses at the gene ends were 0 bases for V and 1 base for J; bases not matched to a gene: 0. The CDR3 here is CASSLSGQGTDTQYF. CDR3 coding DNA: TGTGCCAGCAGTTTATCGGGACAGGGCACAGATACGCAGTATTTT.

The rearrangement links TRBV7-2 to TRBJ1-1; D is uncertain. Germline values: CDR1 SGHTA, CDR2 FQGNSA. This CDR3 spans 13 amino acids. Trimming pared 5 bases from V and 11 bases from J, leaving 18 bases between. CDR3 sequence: CASSPRRQDGAFF. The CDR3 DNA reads TGTGCCAGCAGCCCCAGACGGCAGGATGGGGCTTTCTTT.

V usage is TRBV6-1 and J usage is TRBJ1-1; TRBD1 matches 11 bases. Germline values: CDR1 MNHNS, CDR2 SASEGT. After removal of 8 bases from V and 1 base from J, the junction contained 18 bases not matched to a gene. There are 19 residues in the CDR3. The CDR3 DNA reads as TGTGCCAGCTCTCTTACAAGGACAGGGGGCACATCATGGAACACTGAAGCTTTCTTT. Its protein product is CASSLTRTGGTSWNTEAFF.

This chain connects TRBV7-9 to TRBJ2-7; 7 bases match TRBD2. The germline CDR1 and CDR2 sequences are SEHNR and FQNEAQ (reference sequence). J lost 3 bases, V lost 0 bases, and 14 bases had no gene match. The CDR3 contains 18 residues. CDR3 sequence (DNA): TGTGCCAGCAGCTTAGCGGGAGGGCGTTCGGCGGCGAGCTACGAGCAGTACTTC. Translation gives CASSLAGGRSAASYEQYF. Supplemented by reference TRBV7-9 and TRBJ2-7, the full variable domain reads DTGVSQNPRHKITKRGQNVTFRCDPISEHNRLYWYRQTLGQGPEFLTYFQNEAQLEKSRLLSDRFSAERPKGSFSTLEIQRTEQGDSAMYLCASSLAGGRSAASYEQYFGPGTRLTVT.

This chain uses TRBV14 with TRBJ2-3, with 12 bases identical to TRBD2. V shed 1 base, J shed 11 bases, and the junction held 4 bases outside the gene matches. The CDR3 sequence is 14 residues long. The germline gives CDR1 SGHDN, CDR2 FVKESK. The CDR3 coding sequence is TGTGCCAGCAGCCAAGTGACTAGCGGGGGTAAGCAGTATTTT. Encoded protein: CASSQVTSGGKQYF.

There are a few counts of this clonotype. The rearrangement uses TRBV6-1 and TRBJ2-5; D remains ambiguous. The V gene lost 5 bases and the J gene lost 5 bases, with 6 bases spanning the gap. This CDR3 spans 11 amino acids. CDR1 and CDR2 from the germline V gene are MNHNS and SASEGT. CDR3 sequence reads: CASSPHETQYF. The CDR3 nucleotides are TGTGCCAGCAGTCCTCATGAGACCCAGTACTTC.

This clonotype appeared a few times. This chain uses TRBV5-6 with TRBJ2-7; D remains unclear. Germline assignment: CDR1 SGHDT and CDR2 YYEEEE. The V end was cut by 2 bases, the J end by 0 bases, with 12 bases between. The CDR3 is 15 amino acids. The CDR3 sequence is CASSLVSRTSYEQYF. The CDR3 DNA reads TGTGCCAGCAGCTTAGTCTCACGGACCTCCTACGAGCAGTACTTC.

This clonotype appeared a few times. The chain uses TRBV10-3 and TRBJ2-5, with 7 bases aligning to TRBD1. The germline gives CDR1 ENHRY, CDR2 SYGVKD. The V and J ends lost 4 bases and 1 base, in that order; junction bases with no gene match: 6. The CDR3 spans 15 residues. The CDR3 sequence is CAISGLRDSQETQYF. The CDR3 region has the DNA TGTGCCATCAGTGGGCTCCGGGACAGCCAAGAGACCCAGTACTTC.

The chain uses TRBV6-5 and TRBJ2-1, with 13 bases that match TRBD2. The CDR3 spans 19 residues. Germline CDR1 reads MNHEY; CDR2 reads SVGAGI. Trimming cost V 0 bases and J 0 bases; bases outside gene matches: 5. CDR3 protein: CASSYSALAGGNSYNEQFF. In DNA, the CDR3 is TGTGCCAGCAGTTACTCTGCACTAGCGGGAGGGAACTCCTACAATGAGCAGTTCTTC.

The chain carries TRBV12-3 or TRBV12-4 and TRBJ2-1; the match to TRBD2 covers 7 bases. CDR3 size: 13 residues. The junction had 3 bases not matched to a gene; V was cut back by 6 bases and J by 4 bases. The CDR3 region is CASRSGAYNEQFF. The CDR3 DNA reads TGTGCCAGCAGAAGCGGGGCATACAATGAGCAGTTCTTC.

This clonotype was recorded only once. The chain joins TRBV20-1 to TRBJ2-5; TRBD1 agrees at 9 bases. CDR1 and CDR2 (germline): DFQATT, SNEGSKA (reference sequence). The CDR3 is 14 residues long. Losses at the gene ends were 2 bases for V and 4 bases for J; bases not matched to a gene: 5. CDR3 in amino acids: CSARRDRARETQYF. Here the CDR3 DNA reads TGCAGTGCTAGAAGGGACAGGGCTCGAGAGACCCAGTACTTC.

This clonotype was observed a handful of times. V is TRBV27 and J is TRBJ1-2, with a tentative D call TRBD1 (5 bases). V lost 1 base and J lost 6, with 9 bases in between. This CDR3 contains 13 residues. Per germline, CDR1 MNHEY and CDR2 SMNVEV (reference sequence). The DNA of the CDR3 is TGTGCCAGCAGTTTATACGGGGACGATGGCTACACCTTC. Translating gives CASSLYGDDGYTF.

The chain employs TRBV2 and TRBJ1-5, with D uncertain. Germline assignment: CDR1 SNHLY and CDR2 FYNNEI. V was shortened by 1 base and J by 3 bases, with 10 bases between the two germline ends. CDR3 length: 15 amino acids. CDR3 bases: TGTGCCAGCAGTGAAGAAGGAGTAAACAATCAGCCCCAGCATTTT. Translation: CASSEEGVNNQPQHF. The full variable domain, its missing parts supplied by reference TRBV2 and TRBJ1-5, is EPEVTQTPSHQVTQMGQEVILRCVPISNHLYFYWYRQILGQKVEFLVSFYNNEISEKSEIFDDQFSVERPDGSNFTLKIRSTKLEDSAMYFCASSEEGVNNQPQHFGDGTRLSIL.

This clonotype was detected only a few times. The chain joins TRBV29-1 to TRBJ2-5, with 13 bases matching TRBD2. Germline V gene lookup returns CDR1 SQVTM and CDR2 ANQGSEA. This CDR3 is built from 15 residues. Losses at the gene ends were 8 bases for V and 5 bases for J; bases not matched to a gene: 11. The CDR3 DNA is TGCAGCACGTCGGGACTAGCGGGATCTGGGGAGACCCAGTACTTC. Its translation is CSTSGLAGSGETQYF.

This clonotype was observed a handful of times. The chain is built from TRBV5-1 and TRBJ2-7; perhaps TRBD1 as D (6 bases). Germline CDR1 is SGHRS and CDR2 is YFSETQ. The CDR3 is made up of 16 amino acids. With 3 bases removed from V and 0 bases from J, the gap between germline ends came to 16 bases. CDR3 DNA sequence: TGCGCCAGCAGCTACAACAGGGAGACGTTCTCCTACGAGCAGTACTTC. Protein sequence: CASSYNRETFSYEQYF.

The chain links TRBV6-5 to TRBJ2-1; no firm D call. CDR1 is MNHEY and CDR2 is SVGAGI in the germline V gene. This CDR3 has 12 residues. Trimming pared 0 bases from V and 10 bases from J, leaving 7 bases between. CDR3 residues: CASSYSRYEQFF. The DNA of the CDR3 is TGTGCCAGCAGTTACTCGCGGTACGAGCAGTTCTTC.

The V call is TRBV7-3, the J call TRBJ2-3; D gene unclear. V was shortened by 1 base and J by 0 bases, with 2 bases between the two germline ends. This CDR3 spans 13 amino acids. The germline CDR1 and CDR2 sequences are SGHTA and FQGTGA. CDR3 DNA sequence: TGTGCCAGCAGCTTAAAGAGCACAGATACGCAGTATTTT. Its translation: CASSLKSTDTQYF.

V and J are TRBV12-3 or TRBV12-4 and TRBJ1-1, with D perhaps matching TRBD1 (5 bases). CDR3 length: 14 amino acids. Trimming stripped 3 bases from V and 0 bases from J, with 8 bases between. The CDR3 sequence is CASSFVGVNTEAFF. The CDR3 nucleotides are TGTGCCAGCAGTTTTGTAGGGGTGAACACTGAAGCTTTCTTT.

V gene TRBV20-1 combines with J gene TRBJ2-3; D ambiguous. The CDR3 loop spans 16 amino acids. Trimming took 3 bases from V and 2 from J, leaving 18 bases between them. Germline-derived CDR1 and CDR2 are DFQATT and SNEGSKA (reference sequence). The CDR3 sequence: CSARLVSQPHTDTQYF. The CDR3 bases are TGCAGTGCTAGGTTGGTTAGTCAGCCCCACACAGATACGCAGTATTTT.

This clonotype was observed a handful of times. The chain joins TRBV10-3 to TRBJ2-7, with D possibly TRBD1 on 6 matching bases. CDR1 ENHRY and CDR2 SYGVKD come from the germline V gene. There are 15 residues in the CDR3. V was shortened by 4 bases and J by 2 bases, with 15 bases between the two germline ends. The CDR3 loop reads CAISGRRDIAYEQYF. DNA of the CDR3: TGTGCCATCAGTGGGCGCCGGGACATAGCCTACGAGCAGTACTTC.

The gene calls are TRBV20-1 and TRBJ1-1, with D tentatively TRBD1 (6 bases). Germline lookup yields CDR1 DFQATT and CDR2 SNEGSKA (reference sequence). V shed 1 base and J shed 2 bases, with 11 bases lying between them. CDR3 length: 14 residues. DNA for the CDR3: TGCAGTGCTAGAGCAGGGGCAGCAAACACTGAAGCTTTCTTT. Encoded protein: CSARAGAANTEAFF.

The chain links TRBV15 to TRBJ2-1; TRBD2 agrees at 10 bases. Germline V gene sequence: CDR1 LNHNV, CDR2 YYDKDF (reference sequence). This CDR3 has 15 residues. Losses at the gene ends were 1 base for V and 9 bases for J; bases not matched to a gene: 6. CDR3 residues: CATSRVLAGVSEQFF. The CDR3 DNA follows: TGTGCCACCAGCAGAGTCCTAGCGGGAGTCAGTGAGCAGTTCTTC.

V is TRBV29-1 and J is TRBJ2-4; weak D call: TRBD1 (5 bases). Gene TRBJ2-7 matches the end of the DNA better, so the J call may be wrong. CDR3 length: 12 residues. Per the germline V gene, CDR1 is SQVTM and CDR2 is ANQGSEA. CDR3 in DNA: TGCAGCACCAGGGCGAGCCCCTACGAGCAGTACTTC. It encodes CSTRASPYEQYF.

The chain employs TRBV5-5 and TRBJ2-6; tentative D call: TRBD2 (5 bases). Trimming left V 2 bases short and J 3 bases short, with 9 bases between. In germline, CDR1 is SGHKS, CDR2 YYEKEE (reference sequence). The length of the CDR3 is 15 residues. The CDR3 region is CASSFGGVGANVLTF. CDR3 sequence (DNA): TGTGCCAGCAGCTTTGGAGGCGTTGGGGCCAACGTCCTGACTTTC.

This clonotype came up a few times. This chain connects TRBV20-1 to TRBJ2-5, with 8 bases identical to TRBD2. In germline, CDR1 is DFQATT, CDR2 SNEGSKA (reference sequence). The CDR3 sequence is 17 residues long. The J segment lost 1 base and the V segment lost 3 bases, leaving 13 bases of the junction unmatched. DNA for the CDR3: TGCAGTGCTAGGAGGGGGGTTGGCGGGAGGTCCCAAGAGACCCAGTACTTC. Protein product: CSARRGVGGRSQETQYF.

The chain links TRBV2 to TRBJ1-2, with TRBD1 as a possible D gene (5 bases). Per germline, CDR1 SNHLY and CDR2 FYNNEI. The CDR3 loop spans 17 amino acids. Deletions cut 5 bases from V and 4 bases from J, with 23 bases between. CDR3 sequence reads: CASSLLDTTTFSYGYTF. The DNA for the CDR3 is TGTGCCAGCAGTCTCTTGGACACAACGACTTTTAGCTATGGCTACACCTTC.

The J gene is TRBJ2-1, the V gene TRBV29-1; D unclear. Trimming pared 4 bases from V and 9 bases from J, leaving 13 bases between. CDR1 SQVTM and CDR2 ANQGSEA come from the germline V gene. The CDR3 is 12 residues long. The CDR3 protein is CSVGPGHAEQFF. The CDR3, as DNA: TGCAGCGTTGGCCCGGGCCATGCTGAGCAGTTCTTC.

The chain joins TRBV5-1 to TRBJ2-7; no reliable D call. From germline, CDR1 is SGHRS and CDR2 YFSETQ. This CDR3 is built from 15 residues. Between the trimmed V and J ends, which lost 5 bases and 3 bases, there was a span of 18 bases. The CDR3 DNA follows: TGCGCCAGCAGACCCGTTGTTGATATAGGCTACGAGCAGTACTTC. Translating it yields CASRPVVDIGYEQYF. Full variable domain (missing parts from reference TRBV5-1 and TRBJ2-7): KAGVTQTPRYLIKTRGQQVTLSCSPISGHRSVSWYQQTPGQGLQFLFEYFSETQRNKGNFPGRFSGRQFSNSRSEMNVSTLELGDSALYLCASRPVVDIGYEQYFGPGTRLTVT.